This T cell receptor (beta chain) was identified in a study of blood T cells in healthy people across ages. Notes on the study in general: Older age coincided with a roughly linear decline in TCR beta diversity per million T cells.

Each donor was a healthy Caucasian individual from Russia, aged roughly 6 to 90. Combining a sample-barcoded 5' primer with a J-beta primer mix, a second PCR ran for 7 to 11 cycles. TCRdb reprocessed the 5' RACE reads with MiXCR, giving one entry per CDR3 protein. The data hold fewer than 1,000,000 distinct CDR3 sequences, with roughly 46% observed a single time. About this clonotype itself: Antigen unknown. A clone one base away is much larger, so this may be a read error.

Germline V gives CDR1 LNHNV, CDR2 YYDKDF (reference sequence). This CDR3 region has 17 residues. The sample taken for sequencing was blood. V gene TRBV15 combines with J gene TRBJ2-1; D perhaps matches TRBD1 (6 bases). The sequence was collected from an elderly man in good health. CDR3 DNA sequence: TGTGCCACCAGCAGACCTCTATCCCGGGACAAACCCAATGGGCAGTTCTTC. This codes for CATSRPLSRDKPNGQFF.